The 29 T cell receptor beta chains reported below all come from one sample, sequenced in a study of CD8 T cells in ankylosing spondylitis. One entry per CDR3 protein results from TCRdb running MiXCR on the 5' RACE reads. The data show some 250,000 distinct CDR3 sequences, 9.5% to 12% seen once. Sample: blood, either unsorted or a sorted T cell fraction (not recorded which). The source is a male donor with ankylosing spondylitis or in good health (not recorded which).

This clonotype was recorded at least ten times. The chain is built from TRBV6-2 or TRBV6-3 and TRBJ2-5; D is uncertain. The CDR3 runs to 16 residues. V dropped 5 bases and J dropped 0 bases, with 16 bases sitting between them. Germline V gives CDR1 MNHEY, CDR2 SVGEGT. The CDR3 DNA follows: TGTGCCAGCAGTACCACTGCCGGACCCAACCAAGAGACCCAGTACTTC. It codes for CASSTTAGPNQETQYF.

The rearrangement links TRBV5-1 to TRBJ2-2, with D unresolved. The V gene lost 2 bases and the J gene lost 2 bases, with 13 bases spanning the gap. The CDR3 consists of 16 residues. In germline, CDR1 is SGHRS, CDR2 YFSETQ. The CDR3 DNA is TGCGCCAGCAGCTTCCGACCCAGTCCAAACACCGGGGAGCTGTTTTTT. Translation: CASSFRPSPNTGELFF.

This clonotype was detected a few times. This chain links TRBV12-3 or TRBV12-4 with TRBJ2-5; TRBD1 matches at 9 bases. This CDR3 comprises 15 residues. Trimming removed 8 bases from V and 3 bases from J; junction bases left unmatched: 10. The CDR3 loop is CASVEQGAPEETQYF. For the CDR3, the DNA is TGTGCCAGCGTAGAACAGGGGGCGCCCGAAGAGACCCAGTACTTC.

This clonotype was recorded many times. The V call is TRBV12-3 or TRBV12-4, the J call TRBJ1-5; 9 nucleotides line up with TRBD1. Trimming took 6 bases from V and 6 from J; bases not matched to a gene: 6. CDR3 length: 14 residues. CDR3 nucleotide sequence: TGTGCCAGCAGCAGGACAGGGGCCGGTCAGCCCCAGCATTTT. Residues: CASSRTGAGQPQHF.

In this sample, this clonotype turned up many times. The chain has TRBV9 and TRBJ2-1, with 11 nucleotides matching TRBD2. The ends lost 0 bases at V and 7 bases at J; junction bases unmatched: 3. Germline lookup yields CDR1 SGDLS and CDR2 YYNGEE. The CDR3 runs 15 residues. CDR3 in DNA: TGTGCCAGCAGCGTAGCCGGGACTAGCGGTAATGAGCAGTTCTTC. Translation gives CASSVAGTSGNEQFF.

This chain links TRBV7-9 with TRBJ1-1, with 8 bases matching TRBD1. V lost 4 bases and J lost 4; bases outside the gene matches: 5. CDR3 length equals 14 residues. The V gene's germline CDR1 is SEHNR and CDR2 FQNEAQ (reference sequence). CDR3 in amino acids: CASSSTGGVTEAFF. CDR3 nucleotides: TGTGCCAGCAGCTCTACAGGGGGGGTCACTGAAGCTTTCTTT.

This clonotype was seen ten or more times. The chain couples TRBV5-1 to TRBJ2-7; TRBD1 or TRBD2 may be the D gene (5 bases each). Germline V gene sequence: CDR1 SGHRS, CDR2 YFSETQ. The CDR3 consists of 14 residues. The V and J ends lost 7 bases and 0 bases respectively, with 14 bases between them. The CDR3 region has the DNA TGCGCCAGCGCTACCGGGACGGTCTCCTACGAGCAGTACTTC. Its protein product is CASATGTVSYEQYF.

A few counts support this clonotype. The chain joins TRBV14 to TRBJ1-5; D is perhaps TRBD1 (6 bases). V was shortened by 4 bases and J by 6 bases, with 10 bases between the two germline ends. This CDR3 spans 13 amino acids. Germline V gene data show CDR1 as SGHDN and CDR2 as FVKESK. CDR3 DNA: TGTGCCAGCAGCCGACAACAGGGTCAGCCCCAGCATTTT. It is translated as CASSRQQGQPQHF.

The chain combines TRBV12-3 or TRBV12-4 with TRBJ2-2, with TRBD1 matching 10 bases. V gave up 7 bases and J gave up 6 bases; unmatched junction bases: 11. The CDR3 length is 16 residues. The CDR3 DNA reads TGTGCCAGCATTGGAGGGACAGGGGTACGGGCCGGGGAGCTGTTTTTT. Its translation is CASIGGTGVRAGELFF.

This clonotype turned up a few times. The chain carries TRBV7-3 and TRBJ1-1; D not resolved. Trimming stripped 3 bases from V and 0 bases from J, with 8 bases between. CDR3 length: 14 residues. CDR1 and CDR2 from the germline V gene are SGHTA and FQGTGA. The chain's CDR3 is CASSFAGMNTEAFF. The CDR3 DNA reads TGTGCCAGCAGCTTTGCCGGGATGAACACTGAAGCTTTCTTT.

The chain has TRBV5-6 and TRBJ1-2; perhaps TRBD1 as D (5 bases). Trimming left V 0 bases short and J 3 bases short, with 9 bases between. The germline CDR1 and CDR2 sequences are SGHDT and YYEEEE. The CDR3 spans 14 residues. CDR3 sequence: CASSLAPTDYGYTF. The CDR3 DNA is TGTGCCAGCAGCTTGGCCCCGACAGACTATGGCTACACCTTC.

This clonotype was seen ten or more times. The V gene is TRBV25-1, the J gene TRBJ1-3; a possible D gene is TRBD1 (5 bases). The germline V gene encodes CDR1 MGHDK and CDR2 SYGVNS. The CDR3 consists of 13 residues. Trimming stripped 1 base from V and 6 bases from J, with 7 bases between. The CDR3 bases are TGTGCCAGCAGTGAATCGGGGGTAAACACCATATATTTT. Encoded protein: CASSESGVNTIYF.

This clonotype occurred many times. V gene TRBV20-1 combines with J gene TRBJ2-7; the match to TRBD2 covers 9 bases. The CDR3 spans 15 residues. CDR1 DFQATT and CDR2 SNEGSKA come from the germline V gene (reference sequence). V shed 1 base and J 3 bases; nucleotides not matched to a gene: 7. For the CDR3, the DNA is TGCAGTGCTAGAGCTGAGCGGGAGGTACTCTACGAGCAGTACTTC. It encodes CSARAEREVLYEQYF.

This clonotype appeared many times. This chain links TRBV24-1 with TRBJ2-1, with 10 bases lining up with TRBD1. Germline CDR1 is KGHDR and CDR2 is SFDVKD. J lost 7 bases, V lost 4 bases, and 6 bases had no gene match. The CDR3 runs 15 residues. As DNA, the CDR3 is TGTGCCACCAGTGACACCGGGACAGGGGTTAATGAGCAGTTCTTC. Translated, it gives CATSDTGTGVNEQFF.

This clonotype has ten or more counts. The chain recombines TRBV5-1 with TRBJ2-2; 7 nucleotides line up with TRBD1. Germline CDR1 is SGHRS and CDR2 is YFSETQ. CDR3 length equals 17 residues. V shed 4 bases and J 4 bases; nucleotides not matched to a gene: 13. CDR3 loop: CASSKRNRGDGTGELFF. As DNA, the CDR3 is TGCGCCAGCAGCAAACGTAACAGGGGAGACGGCACCGGGGAGCTGTTTTTT. Full variable domain (missing parts from reference TRBV5-1 and TRBJ2-2): KAGVTQTPRYLIKTRGQQVTLSCSPISGHRSVSWYQQTPGQGLQFLFEYFSETQRNKGNFPGRFSGRQFSNSRSEMNVSTLELGDSALYLCASSKRNRGDGTGELFFGEGSRLTVL.

This clonotype was counted ten times or more. The chain employs TRBV3-1 and TRBJ1-1; possibly TRBD1 for D (5 bases). This CDR3 region has 14 residues. The V and J ends lost 5 bases and 8 bases respectively, with 18 bases between them. Germline assignment: CDR1 LGHDT and CDR2 YNNKEL (reference sequence). CDR3: CASSAFGGDAEAFF. In nucleotides, the CDR3 is TGTGCCAGCAGCGCCTTCGGGGGGGACGCCGAAGCTTTCTTT.

This clonotype was detected ten times or more. This CDR3 reads CASSLDGRVLLHNEQFF. CDR3 bases: TGTGCCAGCAGCTTAGATGGCAGGGTTCTACTCCACAATGAGCAGTTCTTC. The genes are TRBV11-2 and TRBJ2-1; weak D call: TRBD1 (5 bases). Germline V gives CDR1 SGHAT, CDR2 FQNNGV. The length of the CDR3 is 17 residues. Trimming shortened V by 0 bases and J by 5 bases, and 17 bases separated the two germline ends. Drawing the rest from reference TRBV11-2 and TRBJ2-1, the complete variable domain is EAGVAQSPRYKIIEKRQSVAFWCNPISGHATLYWYQQILGQGPKLLIQFQNNGVVDDSQLPKDRFSAERLKGVDSTLKIQPAKLEDSAVYLCASSLDGRVLLHNEQFFGPGTRLTVL.

This clonotype came up many times. This chain joins TRBV12-3 or TRBV12-4 and TRBJ2-1; 7 bases are shared with TRBD2. CDR3 length: 13 amino acids. The trim removed 8 bases at V and 1 base at J, leaving 2 bases unmatched. The CDR3, as DNA: TGTGCCAGCGGGGGGGAGTCCTACAATGAGCAGTTCTTC. Translated: CASGGESYNEQFF.

This clonotype has a count of ten or more. The rearrangement joins TRBV12-3 or TRBV12-4 to TRBJ2-3; D is possibly TRBD2 (5 bases). The CDR3 covers 16 residues. The ends were cut back, 0 bases at V and 4 bases at J, with 14 bases in the middle. CDR3 amino acids: CASSLAGRSGADTQYF. In nucleotides, the CDR3 is TGTGCCAGCAGTTTAGCGGGCAGGTCCGGGGCAGATACGCAGTATTTT.

V usage is TRBV2 and J usage is TRBJ2-5; D unclear. The CDR3 covers 15 residues. V was trimmed by 1 base and J by 4 bases, leaving 13 bases between them. Germline V CDR1 and CDR2: SNHLY, FYNNEI. The CDR3 sequence is CASSEGSERPETQYF. The CDR3 region has the DNA TGTGCCAGCAGTGAAGGCAGCGAGCGCCCAGAGACCCAGTACTTC.

In this sample, this clonotype turned up a few times. J is TRBJ1-1 and V is TRBV7-6; D is undetermined. The CDR3 extends over 13 amino acids. CDR1 SGHVS and CDR2 FNYEAQ come from the germline V gene. Trimming removed 3 bases at V and 4 bases at J, with 9 bases between. The CDR3 sequence: CASSFGKTTEAFF. For the CDR3, the DNA is TGTGCCAGCAGCTTCGGGAAGACCACTGAAGCTTTCTTT.

This clonotype was detected only once. The rearrangement joins TRBV20-1 to TRBJ1-4, with D perhaps matching TRBD1 (5 bases). This CDR3 spans 14 amino acids. V was shortened by 0 bases and J by 6 bases, with 11 bases between the two germline ends. CDR1 DFQATT and CDR2 SNEGSKA come from the germline V gene (reference sequence). Here the CDR3 reads CSARDLRGDEKLFF. The CDR3 DNA reads TGCAGTGCTAGAGATTTAAGGGGCGATGAAAAACTGTTTTTT.

This clonotype has ten or more counts. CDR3: CASSPPGSSYEQYF. The CDR3 DNA reads TGTGCCAGCAGCCCTCCCGGGTCTAGCTACGAGCAGTACTTC. The chain carries TRBV28 and TRBJ2-7; D is ambiguous. The V end was cut by 6 bases, the J end by 3 bases, with 15 bases between. This CDR3 has 14 residues. The germline V gene encodes CDR1 MDHEN and CDR2 SYDVKM.

This clonotype occurred many times. The chain is built from TRBV6-1 and TRBJ1-2; no firm D call. V lost 8 bases, J lost 8 bases, and 18 bases lay in between. CDR3 length equals 13 residues. The V gene's germline CDR1 is MNHNS and CDR2 SASEGT. CDR3 in amino acids: CASPKDTGYGYTF. The CDR3 nucleotides read TGTGCCAGCCCAAAAGACACGGGGTACGGCTACACCTTC.

This clonotype was recorded at least ten times. CDR3 residues: CAISKRGTSGSTDTQYF. The DNA of the CDR3 is TGTGCCATCAGTAAGAGGGGGACTAGCGGGAGCACAGATACGCAGTATTTT. V and J are TRBV10-3 and TRBJ2-3, with 12 bases matching TRBD2. Per the germline V gene, CDR1 is ENHRY and CDR2 is SYGVKD. This CDR3 comprises 17 residues. V lost 5 bases to trimming and J lost 0 bases; unmatched junction nucleotides: 6.

CDR3 residues: CASTPGKSTEAFF. CDR3 sequence (DNA): TGTGCCAGCACCCCAGGAAAATCCACTGAAGCTTTCTTT. The genes are TRBV12-3 or TRBV12-4 and TRBJ1-1; D gene unclear. CDR3 size: 13 residues. The ends were cut back, 7 bases at V and 4 bases at J, with 13 bases in the middle.

In this sample, this clonotype turned up many times. V is TRBV7-8 and J is TRBJ2-1, with D perhaps TRBD2 (5 bases). Trimming took off 3 bases at V and 7 bases at J, with 22 bases between the two ends. CDR1 SGHVS and CDR2 FQNEAQ come from the germline V gene. This CDR3 has 17 amino acids. The chain's CDR3 is CASSLRVAYSDENEQFF. The CDR3 DNA sequence: TGTGCCAGCAGCTTGCGGGTGGCCTATTCAGACGAAAATGAGCAGTTCTTC.

There are many counts of this clonotype. The chain couples TRBV20-1 to TRBJ2-7; D is perhaps TRBD2 (5 bases). Germline lookup yields CDR1 DFQATT and CDR2 SNEGSKA (reference sequence). The CDR3 consists of 12 residues. V dropped 6 bases and J dropped 2 bases, with 11 bases sitting between them. CDR3: CSAWRSTYEQYF. The CDR3 DNA is TGCAGTGCCTGGAGGTCGACCTACGAGCAGTACTTC.

This clonotype was recorded a few times. The rearrangement uses TRBV7-9 and TRBJ2-7, with D tentatively TRBD2 (5 bases). The V end was cut by 6 bases, the J end by 0 bases, with 9 bases between. CDR3 length: 13 residues. Germline V CDR1 and CDR2: SEHNR, FQNEAQ (reference sequence). CDR3 loop: CASSGSGSYEQYF. The CDR3 coding sequence is TGTGCCAGCAGTGGGAGCGGCTCCTACGAGCAGTACTTC.